Detailed here is one T cell receptor beta chain. The antigen is not known. TCR alpha and beta CDR3s were amplified from mRNA by semiquantitative ARM-PCR. Exponential amplification used communal superprimers after tagged nested gene-specific primers in ARM-PCR. Exonuclease cleared nested primers, then first-round products were reamplified. TCRdb fed the multiplex PCR reads into MiXCR, producing one record per CDR3 protein. The sample shows approximately 15,000 distinct CDR3 sequences, 60% of them seen only once. The sample belongs to a study of relationships among human T cell subsets. Overall study results and limits: Over 55% of CD8+ cytotoxic sequences came from clones with over 100 reads. Bead sorting may have left some CD4+CD8+ double-positive cells.

V dropped 2 bases and J dropped 2; count of bases not matched to a gene: 2. Germline V gives CDR1 MNHNS, CDR2 SASEGT. The CDR3 contains 15 residues. CD4+CD25+ regulatory T cells came from anti-CD25 bead selection of positively selected CD4+ cells. J is TRBJ1-2 and V is TRBV6-1, with 10 nucleotides matching TRBD1. The sequencing sample was made of Tregs sorted from blood. This sequence originates from a man in his forties in good health. The CDR3 DNA sequence: TGTGCCAGCAGTGAAAGGGGACAGGGGAACTATGGCTACACCTTC. This translates into CASSERGQGNYGYTF.